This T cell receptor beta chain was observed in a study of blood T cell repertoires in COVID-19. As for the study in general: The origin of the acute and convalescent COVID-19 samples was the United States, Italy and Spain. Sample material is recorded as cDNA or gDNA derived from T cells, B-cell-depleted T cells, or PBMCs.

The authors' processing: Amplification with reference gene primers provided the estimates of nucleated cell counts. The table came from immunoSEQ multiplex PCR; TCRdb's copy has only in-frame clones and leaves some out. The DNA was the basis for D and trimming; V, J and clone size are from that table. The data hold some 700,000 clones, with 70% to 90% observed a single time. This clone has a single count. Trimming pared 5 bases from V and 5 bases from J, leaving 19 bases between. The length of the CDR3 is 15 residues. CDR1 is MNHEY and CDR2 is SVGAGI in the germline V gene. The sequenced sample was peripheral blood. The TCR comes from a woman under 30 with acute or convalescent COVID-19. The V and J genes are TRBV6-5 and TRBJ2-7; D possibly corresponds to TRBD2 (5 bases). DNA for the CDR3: TGTGCCAGCAGTCAGATTTCCGGGGTTTTCGACGAGCAGTACTTC. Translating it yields CASSQISGVFDEQYF.